This T cell receptor (beta chain) is drawn from a study of blood T cells in healthy people across ages. A J-beta primer mix and a sample-barcoded 5' primer were used in a second PCR of about 7 to 12 cycles. Every cDNA was tagged by a template-switch adaptor with 12 random nucleotides. TCRdb re-called the 5' RACE reads with MiXCR, one entry per CDR3 protein. The table lists roughly 720,000 distinct CDR3 sequences, about 55% of them singletons. This CDR3 is 16 amino acids long. The germline V gene encodes CDR1 LNHNV and CDR2 YYDKDF (reference sequence). In this sample, this clonotype turned up a few times. Peripheral blood, about 9.3 milliliters per donor, was collected.

The receptor's source is a man older than 75 in good health. The chain employs TRBV15 and TRBJ2-5, with a weak D call TRBD2 (5 bases). With the DNA end fitting TRBJ2-7 better, the J assignment may be wrong. Material for sequencing was blood. This CDR3 reads CATSRDLDWKPYEQYF. The CDR3 coding sequence is TGTGCCACCAGCAGAGATCTGGACTGGAAGCCCTACGAGCAGTACTTC.